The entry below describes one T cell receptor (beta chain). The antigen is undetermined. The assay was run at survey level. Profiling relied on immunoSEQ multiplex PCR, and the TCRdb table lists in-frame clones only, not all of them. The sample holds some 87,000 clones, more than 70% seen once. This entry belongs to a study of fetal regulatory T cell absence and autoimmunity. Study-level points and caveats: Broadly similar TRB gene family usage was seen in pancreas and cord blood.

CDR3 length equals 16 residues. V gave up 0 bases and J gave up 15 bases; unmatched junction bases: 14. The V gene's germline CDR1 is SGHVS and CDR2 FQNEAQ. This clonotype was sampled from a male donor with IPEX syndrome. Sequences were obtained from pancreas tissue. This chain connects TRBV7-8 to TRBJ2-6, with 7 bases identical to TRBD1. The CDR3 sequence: CASSLARTGRSGALTF. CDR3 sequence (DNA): TGTGCCAGCAGCTTAGCTAGGACAGGTAGAAGTGGTGCCCTGACTTTC.